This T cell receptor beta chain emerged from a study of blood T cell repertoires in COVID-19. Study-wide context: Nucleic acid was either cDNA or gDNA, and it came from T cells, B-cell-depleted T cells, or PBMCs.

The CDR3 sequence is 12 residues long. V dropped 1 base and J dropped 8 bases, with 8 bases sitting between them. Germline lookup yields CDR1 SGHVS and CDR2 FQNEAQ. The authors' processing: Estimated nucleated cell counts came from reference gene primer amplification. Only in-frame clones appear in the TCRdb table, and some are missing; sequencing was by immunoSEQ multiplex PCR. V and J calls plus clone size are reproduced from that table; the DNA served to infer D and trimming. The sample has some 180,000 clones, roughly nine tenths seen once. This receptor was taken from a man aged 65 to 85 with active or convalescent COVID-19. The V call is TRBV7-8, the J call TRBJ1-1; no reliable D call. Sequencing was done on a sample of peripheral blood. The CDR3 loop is CASSLVREEAFF. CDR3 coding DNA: TGTGCCAGCAGCTTAGTAAGAGAAGAAGCTTTCTTT.